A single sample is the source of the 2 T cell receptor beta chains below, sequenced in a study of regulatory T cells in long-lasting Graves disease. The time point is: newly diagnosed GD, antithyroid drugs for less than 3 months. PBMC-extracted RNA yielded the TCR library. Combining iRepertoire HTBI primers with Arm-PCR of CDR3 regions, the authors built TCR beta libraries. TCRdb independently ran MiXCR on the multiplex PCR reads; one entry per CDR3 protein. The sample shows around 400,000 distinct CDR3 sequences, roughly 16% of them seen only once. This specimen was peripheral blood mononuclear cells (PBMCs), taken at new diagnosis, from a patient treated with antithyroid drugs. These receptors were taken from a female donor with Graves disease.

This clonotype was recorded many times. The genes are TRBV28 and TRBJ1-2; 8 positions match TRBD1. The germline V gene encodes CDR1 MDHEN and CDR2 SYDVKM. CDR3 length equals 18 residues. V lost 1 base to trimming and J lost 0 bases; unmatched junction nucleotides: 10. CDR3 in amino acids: CASSLLAYRDRPNYGYTF. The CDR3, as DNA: TGTGCCAGCAGTTTATTGGCCTACCGGGACAGGCCTAACTATGGCTACACCTTC.

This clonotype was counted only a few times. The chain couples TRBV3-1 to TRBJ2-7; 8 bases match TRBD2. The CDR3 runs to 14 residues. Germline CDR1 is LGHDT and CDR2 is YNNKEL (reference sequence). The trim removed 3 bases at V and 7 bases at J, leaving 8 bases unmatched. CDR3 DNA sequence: TGTGCCAGCAGCCAGTTCACCGGGGGGGGGGAGCAGTACTTC. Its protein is CASSQFTGGGEQYF.